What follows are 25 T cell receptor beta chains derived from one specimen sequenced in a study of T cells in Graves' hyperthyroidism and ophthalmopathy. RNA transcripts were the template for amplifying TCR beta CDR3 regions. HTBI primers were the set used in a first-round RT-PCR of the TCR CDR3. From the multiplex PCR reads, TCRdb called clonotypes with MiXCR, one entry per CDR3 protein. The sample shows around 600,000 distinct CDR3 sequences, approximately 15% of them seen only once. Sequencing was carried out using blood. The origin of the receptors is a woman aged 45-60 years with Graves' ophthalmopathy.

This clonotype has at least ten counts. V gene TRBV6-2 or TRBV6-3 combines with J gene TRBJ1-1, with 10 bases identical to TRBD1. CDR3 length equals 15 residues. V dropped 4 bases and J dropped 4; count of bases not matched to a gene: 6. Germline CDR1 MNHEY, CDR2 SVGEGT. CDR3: CASSFLGQGVTEAFF. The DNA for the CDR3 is TGTGCCAGCAGTTTCCTTGGACAGGGGGTCACTGAAGCTTTCTTT.

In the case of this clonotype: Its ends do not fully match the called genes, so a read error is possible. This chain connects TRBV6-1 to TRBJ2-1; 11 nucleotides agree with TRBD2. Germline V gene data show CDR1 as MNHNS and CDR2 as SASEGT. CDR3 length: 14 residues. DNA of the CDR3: TGTGCCAGCAGTGTAGCGGGAGGGTACAGTGAGCAGTTCTTC. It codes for CASSVAGGYSEQFF.

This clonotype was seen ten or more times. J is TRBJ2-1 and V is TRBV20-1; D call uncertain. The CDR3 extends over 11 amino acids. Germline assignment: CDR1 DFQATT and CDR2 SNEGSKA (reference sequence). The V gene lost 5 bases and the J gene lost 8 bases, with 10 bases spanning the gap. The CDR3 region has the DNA TGCAGTGCTCAGAGTACAGATGAGCAGTTCTTC. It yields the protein CSAQSTDEQFF.

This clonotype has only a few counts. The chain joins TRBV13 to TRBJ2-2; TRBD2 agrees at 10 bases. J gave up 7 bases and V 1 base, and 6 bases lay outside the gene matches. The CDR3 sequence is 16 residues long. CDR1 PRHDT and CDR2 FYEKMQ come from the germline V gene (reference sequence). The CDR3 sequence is CASSLVLAGANGELFF. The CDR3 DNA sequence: TGTGCCAGCAGCTTAGTTCTAGCGGGAGCTAACGGGGAGCTGTTTTTT.

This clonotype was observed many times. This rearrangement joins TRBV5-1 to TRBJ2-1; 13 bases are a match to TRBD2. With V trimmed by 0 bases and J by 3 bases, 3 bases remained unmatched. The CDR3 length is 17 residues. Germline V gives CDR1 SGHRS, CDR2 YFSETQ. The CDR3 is CASSLAGLAGFYNEQFF. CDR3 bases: TGCGCCAGCAGCTTGGCGGGACTAGCGGGATTCTACAATGAGCAGTTCTTC. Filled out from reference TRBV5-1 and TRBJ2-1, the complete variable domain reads KAGVTQTPRYLIKTRGQQVTLSCSPISGHRSVSWYQQTPGQGLQFLFEYFSETQRNKGNFPGRFSGRQFSNSRSEMNVSTLELGDSALYLCASSLAGLAGFYNEQFFGPGTRLTVL.

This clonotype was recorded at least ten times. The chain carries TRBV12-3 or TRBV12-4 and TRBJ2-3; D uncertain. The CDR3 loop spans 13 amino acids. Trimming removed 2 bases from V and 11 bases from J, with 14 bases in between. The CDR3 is CASSLKDGPRQYF. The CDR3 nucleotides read TGTGCCAGCAGTTTAAAGGACGGGCCCCGGCAGTATTTT.

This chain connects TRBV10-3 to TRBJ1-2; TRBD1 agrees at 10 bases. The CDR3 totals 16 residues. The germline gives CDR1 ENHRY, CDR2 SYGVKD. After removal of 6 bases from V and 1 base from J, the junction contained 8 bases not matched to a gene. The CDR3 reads CAISRGTGAINYGYTF. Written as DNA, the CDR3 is TGTGCCATCAGCAGGGGGACAGGGGCGATTAACTATGGCTACACCTTC.

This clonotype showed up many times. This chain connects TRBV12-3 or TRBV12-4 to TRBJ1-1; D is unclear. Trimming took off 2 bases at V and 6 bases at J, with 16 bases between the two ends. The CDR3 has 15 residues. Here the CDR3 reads CASSLYGNTPPEAFF. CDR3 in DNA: TGTGCCAGCAGTTTATATGGGAATACTCCCCCTGAAGCTTTCTTT.

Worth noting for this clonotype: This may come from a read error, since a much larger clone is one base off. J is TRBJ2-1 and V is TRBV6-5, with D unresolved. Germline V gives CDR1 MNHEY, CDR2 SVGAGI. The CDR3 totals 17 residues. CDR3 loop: CANSYSTPMSSYNEQFF. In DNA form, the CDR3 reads TGTGCCAACAGTTACTCGACCCCGATGAGCTCCTACAATGAGCAGTTCTTC.

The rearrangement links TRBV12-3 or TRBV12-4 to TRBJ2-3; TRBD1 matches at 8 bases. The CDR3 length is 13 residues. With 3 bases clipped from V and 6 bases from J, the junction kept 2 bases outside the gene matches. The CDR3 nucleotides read TGTGCCAGCAGTTTCGGGACAGGCGATACGCAGTATTTT. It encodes CASSFGTGDTQYF.

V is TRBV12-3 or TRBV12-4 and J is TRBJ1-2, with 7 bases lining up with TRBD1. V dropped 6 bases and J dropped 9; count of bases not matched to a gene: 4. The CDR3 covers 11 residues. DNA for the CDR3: TGTGCCAGCAGCGGGGGACAGCGCTACACCTTC. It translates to CASSGGQRYTF.

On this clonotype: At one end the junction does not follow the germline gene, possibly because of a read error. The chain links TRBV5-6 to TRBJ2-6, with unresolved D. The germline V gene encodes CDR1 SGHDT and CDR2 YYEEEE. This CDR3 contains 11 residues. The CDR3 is CVSSFEHVLTF. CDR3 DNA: TGTGTCAGCAGCTTTGAGCACGTCCTGACTTTC.

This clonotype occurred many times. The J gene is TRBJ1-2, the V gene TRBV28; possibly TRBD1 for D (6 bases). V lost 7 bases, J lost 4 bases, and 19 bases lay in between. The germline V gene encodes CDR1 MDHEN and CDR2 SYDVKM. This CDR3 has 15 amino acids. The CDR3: CASTFTGNSGYGYTF. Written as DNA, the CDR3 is TGTGCCAGCACCTTTACAGGGAACAGTGGCTATGGCTACACCTTC.

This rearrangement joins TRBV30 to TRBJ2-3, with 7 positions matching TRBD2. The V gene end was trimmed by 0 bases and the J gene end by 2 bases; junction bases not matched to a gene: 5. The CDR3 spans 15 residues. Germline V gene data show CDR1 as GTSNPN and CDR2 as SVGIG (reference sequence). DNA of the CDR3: TGTGCCTGGAGTGTAGGCGGGAGCCACACAGATACGCAGTATTTT. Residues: CAWSVGGSHTDTQYF. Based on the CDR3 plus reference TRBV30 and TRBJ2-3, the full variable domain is SQTIHQWPATLVQPVGSPLSLECTVEGTSNPNLYWYRQAAGRGLQLLFYSVGIGQISSEVPQNLSASRPQDRQFILSSKKLLLSDSGFYLCAWSVGGSHTDTQYFGPGTRLTVL.

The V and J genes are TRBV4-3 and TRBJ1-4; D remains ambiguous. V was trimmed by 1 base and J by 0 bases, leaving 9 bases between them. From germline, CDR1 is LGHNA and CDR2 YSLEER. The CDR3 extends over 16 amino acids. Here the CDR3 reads CASSQAAFATNEKLFF. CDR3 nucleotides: TGCGCCAGCAGCCAAGCCGCGTTTGCAACTAATGAAAAACTGTTTTTT.

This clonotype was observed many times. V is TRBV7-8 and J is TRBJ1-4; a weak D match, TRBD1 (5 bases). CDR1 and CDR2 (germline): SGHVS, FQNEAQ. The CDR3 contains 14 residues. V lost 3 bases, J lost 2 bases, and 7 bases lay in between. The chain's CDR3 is CASSFGGTNEKLFF. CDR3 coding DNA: TGTGCCAGCAGCTTTGGGGGGACTAATGAAAAACTGTTTTTT.

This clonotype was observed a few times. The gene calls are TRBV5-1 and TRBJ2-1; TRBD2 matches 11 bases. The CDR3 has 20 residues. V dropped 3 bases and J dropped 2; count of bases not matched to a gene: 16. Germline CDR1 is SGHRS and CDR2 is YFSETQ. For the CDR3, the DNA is TGCGCCAGCAGCTCCGCCGGACTAGCGGGCCTAACTGACACCTACAATGAGCAGTTCTTC. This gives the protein CASSSAGLAGLTDTYNEQFF.

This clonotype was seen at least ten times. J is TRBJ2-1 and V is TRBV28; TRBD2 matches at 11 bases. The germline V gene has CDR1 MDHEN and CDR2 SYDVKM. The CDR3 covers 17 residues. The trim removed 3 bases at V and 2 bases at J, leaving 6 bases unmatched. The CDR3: CASSFATSGIPYNEQFF. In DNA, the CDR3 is TGTGCCAGCAGTTTCGCGACTAGCGGGATCCCCTACAATGAGCAGTTCTTC.

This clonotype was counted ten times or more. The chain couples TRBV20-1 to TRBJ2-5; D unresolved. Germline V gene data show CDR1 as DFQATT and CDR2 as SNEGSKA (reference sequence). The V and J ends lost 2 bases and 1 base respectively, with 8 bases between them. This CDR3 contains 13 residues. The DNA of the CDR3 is TGCAGTGCTAGAAATGGGCTCCAAGAGACCCAGTACTTC. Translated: CSARNGLQETQYF.

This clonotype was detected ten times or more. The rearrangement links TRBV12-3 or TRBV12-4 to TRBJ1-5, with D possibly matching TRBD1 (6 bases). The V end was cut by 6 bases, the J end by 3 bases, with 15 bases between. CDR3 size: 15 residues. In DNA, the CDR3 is TGTGCCAGCAGCACCGGGACATCGTACAATCAGCCCCAGCATTTT. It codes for CASSTGTSYNQPQHF.

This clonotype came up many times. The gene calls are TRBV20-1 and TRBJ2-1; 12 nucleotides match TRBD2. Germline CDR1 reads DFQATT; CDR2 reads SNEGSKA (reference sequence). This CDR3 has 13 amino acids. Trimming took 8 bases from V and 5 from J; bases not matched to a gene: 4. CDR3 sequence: CSLTSGSDNEQFF. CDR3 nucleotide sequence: TGCAGTTTGACTAGCGGGAGCGACAATGAGCAGTTCTTC.

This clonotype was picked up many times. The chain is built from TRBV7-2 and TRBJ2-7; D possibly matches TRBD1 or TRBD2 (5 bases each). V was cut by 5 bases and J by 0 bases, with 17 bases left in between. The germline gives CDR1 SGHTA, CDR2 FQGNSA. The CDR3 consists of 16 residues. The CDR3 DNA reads TGTGCCAGCAGCAGGGGACCGGGACGGGTCTCCTACGAGCAGTACTTC. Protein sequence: CASSRGPGRVSYEQYF.

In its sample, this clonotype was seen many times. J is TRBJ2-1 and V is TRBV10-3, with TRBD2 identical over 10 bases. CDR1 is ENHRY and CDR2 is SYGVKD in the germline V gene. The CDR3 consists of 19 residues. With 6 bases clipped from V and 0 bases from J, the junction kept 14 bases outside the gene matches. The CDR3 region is CAISEPGLARRDSYNEQFF. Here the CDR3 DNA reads TGTGCCATCAGCGAGCCGGGACTAGCGAGACGAGACTCCTACAATGAGCAGTTCTTC.

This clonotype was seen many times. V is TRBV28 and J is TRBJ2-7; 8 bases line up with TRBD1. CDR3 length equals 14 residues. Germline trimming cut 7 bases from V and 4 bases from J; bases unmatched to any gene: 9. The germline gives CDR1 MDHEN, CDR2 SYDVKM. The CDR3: CASTPGTGLYEQYF. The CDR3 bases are TGTGCCAGCACACCCGGGACAGGACTGTACGAGCAGTACTTC.

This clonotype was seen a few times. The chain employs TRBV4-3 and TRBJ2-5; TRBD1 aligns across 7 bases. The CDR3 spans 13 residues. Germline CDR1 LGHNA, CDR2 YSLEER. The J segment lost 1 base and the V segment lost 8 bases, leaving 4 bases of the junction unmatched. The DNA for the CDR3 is TGCGCCAGCGGTACAGGGGTCCAAGAGACCCAGTACTTC. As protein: CASGTGVQETQYF.